A selection of T cell receptor beta chains follows, all from one sample in a study of shared clonotypes between healthy human individuals. The table came from immunoSEQ multiplex PCR; TCRdb's copy has only in-frame clones and leaves some out. Of 450,000 to 500,000 clones listed, about 82% are singletons. Sequencing was carried out using PBMCs. Receptor source: a woman aged 40 to 50 in good health. Some clones in this sample may be carry-over from other donors' samples. Each CDR3 is given with its conserved first and last residue. D genes are given only for firm matches. Clone size is not always given. Where it is, it says once, few, many or a class for expanded clones.

D gene | J gene | clone size | V gene | CDR3 protein | CDR3 DNA
- | TRBJ2-5 | - | TRBV5-1 | CASSLALGTDHQETQYF | TGCGCCAGCAGCTTGGCCCTGGGGACGGACCATCAAGAGACCCAGTACTTC
- | TRBJ1-1 | once | TRBV14 | CASSRDTEAFF | TGTGCCAGCAGCAGGGACACTGAAGCTTTCTTT
- | TRBJ2-7 | once | TRBV9 | CASSVVSPSSYEQYF | TGTGCCAGCAGCGTAGTGTCCCCAAGTTCCTACGAGCAGTACTTC
- | TRBJ1-5 | few | TRBV5-1 | CASSFDGMNQPQHF | TGCGCCAGCAGCTTCGACGGAATGAATCAGCCCCAGCATTTT
- | TRBJ2-7 | - | TRBV5-4 | CASSLGAGAPGLSSYEQYF | TGTGCCAGCAGCTTGGGAGCAGGGGCTCCGGGCCTAAGCTCCTACGAGCAGTACTTC
TRBD1 | TRBJ2-3 | - | TRBV6-1 | CASSEGLFGTGVTDTQYF | TGTGCCAGCAGTGAAGGACTGTTCGGGACAGGGGTGACAGATACGCAGTATTTT
TRBD2 | TRBJ2-2 | - | TRBV7-3 | CASSLAAGELFF | TGTGCCAGCAGCCTAGCGGCCGGGGAGCTGTTTTTT
- | TRBJ1-5 | - | TRBV11-1 | CASSRNQDQPQHF | TGTGCCAGCAGCCGAAATCAGGATCAGCCCCAGCATTTT
- | TRBJ1-2 | - | TRBV4-2 | CASSQVGLYGYGYTF | TGTGCCAGCAGCCAAGTTGGCTTGTATGGCTATGGCTACACCTTC
- | TRBJ2-3 | few | TRBV27 | CASRGGRALTDTQYF | TGTGCCAGCAGGGGCGGTAGGGCCCTCACAGATACGCAGTATTTT
TRBD2 | TRBJ2-2 | - | TRBV18 | CASSPISTAGGTYTGELFF | TGTGCCAGCTCACCAATAAGTACGGCGGGAGGAACTTACACCGGGGAGCTGTTTTTT
TRBD2 | TRBJ2-7 | - | TRBV9 | CASSVGSGLAGGLPYEQYF | TGTGCCAGCAGCGTAGGATCCGGACTAGCGGGAGGGCTACCCTACGAGCAGTACTTC
- | TRBJ1-2 | - | TRBV5-1 | CASSLESVNYGYTF | TGCGCCAGCAGCTTGGAATCAGTCAACTATGGCTACACCTTC
TRBD1 | TRBJ1-5 | few | TRBV13 | CASSSSGTGDQPQHF | TGTGCCAGCAGCTCTAGCGGGACAGGGGATCAGCCCCAGCATTTT
- | TRBJ1-1 | - | TRBV5-1 | CASLETGGGQEAFF | TGCGCCAGCTTAGAAACTGGGGGAGGGCAGGAAGCTTTCTTT
- | TRBJ2-4 | - | TRBV5-4 | CASSLTPRNIQYF | TGTGCCAGCAGCCTCACTCCACGGAACATTCAGTACTTC
- | TRBJ1-3 | once | TRBV28 | CASSPPQYTIYF | TGTGCCAGCAGTCCACCCCAATACACCATATATTTT
- | TRBJ1-2 | - | TRBV4-3 | CASSQDFRGGGGYTF | TGCGCCAGCAGCCAAGATTTTCGGGGTGGAGGTGGCTACACCTTC
- | TRBJ1-1 | - | TRBV4-1 | CASRPWITGQNSIANTEAFF | TGCGCCAGCAGACCCTGGATAACCGGGCAGAACTCAATAGCGAACACTGAAGCTTTCTTT
- | TRBJ2-5 | few | TRBV7-2 | CASSFGGRRETQYF | TGTGCCAGCAGCTTTGGTGGGAGACGGGAGACCCAGTACTTC
- | TRBJ2-1 | - | TRBV9 | CASSVARGAYNEQFF | TGTGCCAGCAGCGTAGCTAGGGGGGCCTACAATGAGCAGTTCTTC
- | TRBJ2-3 | - | TRBV4-2 | CASSQATRTTQDTQYF | TGTGCCAGCAGCCAAGCCACTAGAACGACCCAAGATACGCAGTATTTT
TRBD2 | TRBJ2-7 | - | TRBV11-2 | CASSLRGGSPYEQYF | TGTGCCAGCAGCTTAAGGGGCGGGAGCCCCTACGAGCAGTACTTC